The sequence of this TCR beta chain was determined in a study of blood T cell repertoires in COVID-19. Across the study: Donors in the United States, Italy and Spain gave samples during acute or convalescent COVID-19. Sources were T cells, B-cell-depleted T cells, or PBMCs; the material itself was cDNA or gDNA.

Per the study methods: By means of reference gene primer amplification, nucleated cell counts were estimated. Clones were sequenced by immunoSEQ multiplex PCR, and TCRdb holds only the in-frame ones, with some missing. For V, J and clone size, that table is used; D and trimming come from the DNA. The data show about 76,000 clones, about four fifths seen once. The CDR3 covers 18 residues. Trimming took 1 base from V and 0 from J, leaving 13 bases between them. Germline values: CDR1 LGHDT, CDR2 YNNKEL (reference sequence). The origin of this receptor is a woman aged 55-70 years with acute or convalescent COVID-19. V is TRBV3-1 (or the pseudogene TRBV3-2) and J is TRBJ2-6; TRBD1 might be the D (5 bases). The specimen was peripheral blood. CDR3 nucleotide sequence: TGTGCCAGCAGCCAAGTAGGGGCTGCTTCCTCTGGGGCCAACGTCCTGACTTTC. It codes for CASSQVGAASSGANVLTF.